Detailed here is one T cell receptor (beta chain). An input of about 0.5 to 1 ug of RNA was subjected to reverse transcription using random hexamers. TCRdb re-called the immunoSEQ multiplex PCR reads through MiXCR, storing one row per CDR3 protein. The sample has about 300,000 distinct CDR3 sequences, about 92% seen once. These data originate in a study of CD8 T cells in Susac syndrome. Material for sequencing was CD4+ T cells from PBMCs. This clonotype originated in a human donor with multiple sclerosis.

The chain's CDR3 is CAIGQDYEQYF. The CDR3 DNA is TGTGCCATCGGACAGGACTACGAGCAGTACTTC. This chain uses TRBV10-3 with TRBJ2-7, with 7 nucleotides matching TRBD1. This CDR3 spans 11 amino acids. The germline V gene has CDR1 ENHRY and CDR2 SYGVKD. V was clipped by 8 bases and J by 3 bases; unmatched bases: 1.